This is a list of T cell receptor beta chains from one sample in a study of T-cell reconstitution after alpha-beta-depleted transplantation in children. TCRdb reanalysed the PCR reads using MiXCR and keeps one entry per CDR3 protein. The data hold hundreds of thousands of distinct CDR3 sequences, with over 9.5% observed a single time. The sample was PBMCs, taken before TCRalphabeta/CD19-depleted stem cell transplant. These receptors originate from a boy in the first two years of life with acute myeloid leukemia, due to receive a stem cell transplant. CDR3s include the opening cysteine and the closing phenylalanine or tryptophan. Fields, in order: J gene, V gene, clone size, D gene, CDR3 DNA, CDR3 protein. D genes are given only for firm matches. Some rows have no size entry. The others give once, few or many, or a class for an expanded clone.

TRBJ2-5 | TRBV5-6 | many | TRBD2 | TGTGCCAGCAGCGGGGGGGATGCAGTAGAGACCCAGTACTTC | CASSGGDAVETQYF
TRBJ2-2 | TRBV29-1 | many | NA | TGCAGCGTCCAACGAGACGCCGGGGAGCTGTTTTTT | CSVQRDAGELFF
TRBJ2-7 | TRBV29-1 | many | NA | TGCAGCGTTTCTGACTGGTACGAGCAGTACTTC | CSVSDWYEQYF
TRBJ1-4 | TRBV7-3 | many | NA | TGTGCCAGCAGTCAAAGCGTAGGGGAAAAACTGTTTTTT | CASSQSVGEKLFF
TRBJ2-7 | TRBV20-1 | few | NA | TGCAGTGCTCCCCATGGGGGTCAAACCTACGAGCAGTACTTC | CSAPHGGQTYEQYF
TRBJ2-7 | TRBV27 | NA | TRBD2 | TGTGCCAGCAGTTTATGGGGGGGGGGAGCCTACGAGCAGTACTTC | CASSLWGGGAYEQYF
TRBJ2-5 | TRBV12-3/TRBV12-4 | many | NA | TGTGCCAGCAGTTTGGTGCGGAGTAAGGGGACCCAGTACTTC | CASSLVRSKGTQYF
TRBJ2-1 | TRBV6-5 | few | NA | TGTGCCAGCAGTTACTCGGAGCGGTGGAGCTCCTACAATGAGCAGTTCTTC | CASSYSERWSSYNEQFF
TRBJ1-1 | TRBV3-1 | many | TRBD1 | TGTGCCAGCAGCCAAGAATACAGGGGGGGGTCGGGAGCTTTCTTT | CASSQEYRGGSGAFF
TRBJ2-1 | TRBV4-3 | many | TRBD2 | TGCGCCAGCAGCCAAGGTTGGGACTTGACTGGGCGGGAGCCCTCTGAGCAGTTCTTC | CASSQGWDLTGREPSEQFF
TRBJ2-1 | TRBV11-3 | many | NA | TGTGCCAGCAGCACACGGACAGGGAGGGGGTTCTTC | CASSTRTGRGFF
TRBJ2-7 | TRBV30 | many | TRBD2 | TGTGCCTGGAGGGACCGGACTAGCGAGCAGTACTTC | CAWRDRTSEQYF
TRBJ2-1 | TRBV5-1 | many | TRBD2 | TGCGCCAGCAGCCATGGACTAGGGGAGAACAATGAGCAGTTCTTC | CASSHGLGENNEQFF
TRBJ2-5 | TRBV5-1 | NA | NA | TGCGCCAGCAGCTCGCTGGAACTACAAGAGACCCAGTACTTC | CASSSLELQETQYF
TRBJ1-1 | TRBV24-1 | many | NA | TGTGCCACCACCCCCTGGGGGAACACTGAAGCTTTCTTT | CATTPWGNTEAFF
TRBJ1-6 | TRBV19 | few | NA | TGTGCCAGTAGTCCCCGGACTCGACCCCTCCACTTT | CASSPRTRPLHF
TRBJ2-5 | TRBV29-1 | many | TRBD2 | TGCAGCGTTCCCCCGGGACTAGCGGGGGAAGAGACCCAGTACTTC | CSVPPGLAGEETQYF
TRBJ1-3 | TRBV9 | many | NA | TGTGCCAGCAGCGGTTCGGGAGGACCTGGAAACACCATATATTTT | CASSGSGGPGNTIYF
TRBJ2-2 | TRBV6-2/TRBV6-3 | many | NA | TGTGCCAGCAGTTACGAGCACTTGAACACCGGGGAGCTGTTTTTT | CASSYEHLNTGELFF
TRBJ2-2 | TRBV12-3/TRBV12-4 | many | NA | TGTGCCAGCAGTTTCGGGCTAGGGGACGGGGAGCTGTTTTTT | CASSFGLGDGELFF
TRBJ2-7 | TRBV7-9 | many | NA | TGTGCCAGCATTGGCACCTACGAGCAGTACTTC | CASIGTYEQYF
TRBJ2-1 | TRBV10-3 | many | NA | TGTGCCACAGAAGGCGACAGCTCCCGCTACAATGAGCAGTTCTTC | CATEGDSSRYNEQFF
TRBJ2-4 | TRBV5-6 | many | NA | TGTGCCAGCAGCTTGGGACCGGGTGAAAACATTCAGTACTTC | CASSLGPGENIQYF
TRBJ2-1 | TRBV15 | many | NA | TGTGCCACCAGCGGGTTTTACAATGAGCAGTTCTTC | CATSGFYNEQFF
TRBJ2-5 | TRBV28 | many | TRBD2 | TGTGCCAGCCAGCTAGCGGGAGGCAAAGAGACCCAGTACTTC | CASQLAGGKETQYF
TRBJ2-5 | TRBV6-5 | many | TRBD2 | TGTGCCAGCAGACCCAGCGGGGGGGGGCAAGAGACCCAGTACTTC | CASRPSGGGQETQYF
TRBJ2-1 | TRBV15 | many | TRBD2 | TGTGCCACCAGCACCCGGACTAGCGGGACCTACAATGAGCAGTTCTTC | CATSTRTSGTYNEQFF
TRBJ1-6 | TRBV12-3/TRBV12-4 | many | NA | TGTGCCAGCAGCCCCCGGGATGCCTCACCCCTCCACTTT | CASSPRDASPLHF